These 2 T cell receptor beta chains were all obtained from the same sample, sequenced in a study of T cells of healthy individuals listed by TCRdb under 2018. The library came from 5' RACE. Reads for this sample came from an Illumina MiSeq. TCRdb redid the processing of the public reads, applying fastp at Q25 and MiXCR, and retained in-frame beta chains. Rows merge per CDR3 protein into single entries with the most common DNA and genes. This sample comprises around 90,000 distinct CDR3 sequences, roughly 5.1% of them detected only once. Of the sample, roughly 7.6% is held by the ten largest clones. These receptors were obtained from a female donor in good health.

This clonotype was counted between two and nine times. The chain carries TRBV14 and TRBJ2-1, with D possibly being TRBD1 (7 bases). V shed 6 bases and J shed 6 bases, with 18 bases lying between them. The germline gives CDR1 SGHDN, CDR2 FVKESK. CDR3 length: 15 amino acids. The DNA for the CDR3 is TGTGCCAGCAGACGTGCCGGGACAGCGGGCAATGAGCAGTTCTTC. Translation: CASRRAGTAGNEQFF.

This clonotype was observed at least ten times. The V call is TRBV28, the J call TRBJ1-1; possible D gene TRBD1, 5 bases. The V end was cut by 0 bases, the J end by 7 bases, with 9 bases between. The CDR3 spans 13 residues. CDR1 is MDHEN and CDR2 is SYDVKM in the germline V gene. CDR3 DNA: TGTGCCAGCAGTTTATGGCCCCAGGGTGAAGCTTTCTTT. Amino acid sequence: CASSLWPQGEAFF.